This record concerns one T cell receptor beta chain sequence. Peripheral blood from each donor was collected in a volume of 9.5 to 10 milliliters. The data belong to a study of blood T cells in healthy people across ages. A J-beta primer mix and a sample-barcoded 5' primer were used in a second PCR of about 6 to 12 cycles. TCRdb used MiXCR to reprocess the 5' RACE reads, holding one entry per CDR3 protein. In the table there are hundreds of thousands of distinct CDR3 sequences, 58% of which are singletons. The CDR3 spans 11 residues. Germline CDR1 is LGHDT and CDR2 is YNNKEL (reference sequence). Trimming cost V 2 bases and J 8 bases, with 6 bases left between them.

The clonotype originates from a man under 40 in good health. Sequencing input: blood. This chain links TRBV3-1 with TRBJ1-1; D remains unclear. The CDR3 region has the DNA TGTGCCAGCAGCCAATACTTAGAAGCTTTCTTT. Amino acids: CASSQYLEAFF.